The 13 T cell receptor beta chains reported below all come from one sample, sequenced in a study of spatial heterogeneity in lung cancer. TCRdb used MiXCR to reprocess the 5' RACE reads, holding one entry per CDR3 protein. The sample carries about 61,000 distinct CDR3 sequences, under 7.5% recorded once. Documented time point: sample taken at primary tumor resection. This material consisted of PBMCs, taken at surgery. The receptors originated from a female donor with early-stage non-small cell lung cancer.

This clonotype was counted only a few times. CDR3 region: CATSSRPRGVNEKLFF. CDR3 coding DNA: TGTGCCACCAGCAGCCGACCCAGGGGGGTTAATGAAAAACTGTTTTTT. The chain carries TRBV15 and TRBJ1-4; 7 positions match TRBD1. J gave up 4 bases and V 3 bases, and 8 bases lay outside the gene matches. Germline V gene lookup returns CDR1 LNHNV and CDR2 YYDKDF (reference sequence). There are 16 residues in the CDR3.

This clonotype appeared many times. V is TRBV7-2 and J is TRBJ2-3, with 14 bases matching TRBD2. V gave up 6 bases and J gave up 1 base; unmatched junction bases: 6. The CDR3 is 17 amino acids. Germline values: CDR1 SGHTA, CDR2 FQGNSA. This chain's CDR3 is CASSTGLAGDGTDTQYF. The CDR3 DNA follows: TGTGCCAGCAGTACGGGACTAGCGGGGGACGGCACAGATACGCAGTATTTT.

This sequence joins TRBV7-9 and TRBJ2-3; 8 nucleotides agree with TRBD2. This CDR3 is built from 16 residues. CDR1 and CDR2 (germline): SEHNR, FQNEAQ (reference sequence). The J segment lost 0 bases and the V segment lost 0 bases, leaving 2 bases of the junction unmatched. CDR3 loop: CASSLATSGSTDTQYF. The CDR3 coding sequence is TGTGCCAGCAGCTTAGCAACTAGCGGTAGCACAGATACGCAGTATTTT.

Notes on this clonotype: A much larger clone lies one base from this, so it may be a read error. The genes are TRBV6-6 and TRBJ2-1, with 13 nucleotides matching TRBD2. Losses at the gene ends were 5 bases for V and 5 bases for J; bases not matched to a gene: 9. Germline V CDR1 and CDR2: MNHNY, SVGAGI (reference sequence). This CDR3 region has 17 residues. The CDR3 sequence is CASSPWTSGSRDNEQFF. CDR3 sequence (DNA): TGTGCCAGCAGTCCCTGGACTAGCGGGAGCCGGGACAATGAGCAGTTCTTC.

The chain links TRBV30 to TRBJ2-7; TRBD2 might be the D (5 bases). There are 13 residues in the CDR3. Trimming took 0 bases from V and 3 from J, leaving 9 bases between them. Looked up from germline, CDR1 is GTSNPN and CDR2 is SVGIG (reference sequence). The CDR3 sequence is CAWSVSSGYEQYV. As DNA, the CDR3 is TGTGCCTGGAGTGTATCCAGCGGCTACGAGCAGTACGTC.

In the case of this clonotype: Without the conserved terminal phenylalanine or tryptophan, this CDR3 likely stems from a read error. This chain connects TRBV7-3 to TRBJ1-1; TRBD1 is a possible D gene (5 bases). V was cut by 4 bases and J by 0 bases, with 15 bases left in between. CDR3 length: 16 amino acids. Looked up from germline, CDR1 is SGHTA and CDR2 is FQGTGA. As DNA, the CDR3 is TGTGCCAGCAGCTCAAACGCCGGGACGGTGAACACTGAAGCTTTCTCT. Amino acid sequence: CASSSNAGTVNTEAFS.

This clonotype was seen only a few times. The V call is TRBV11-1, the J call TRBJ1-1, with D perhaps TRBD1 (6 bases). The V gene lost 5 bases and the J gene lost 1 base, with 17 bases spanning the gap. This CDR3 has 16 residues. CDR1 and CDR2 from the germline V gene are SGHAT and FQDESV (reference sequence). CDR3 protein: CASSPSSTGSNTEAFF. In DNA, the CDR3 is TGTGCCAGCAGCCCTTCATCTACAGGGTCGAACACTGAAGCTTTCTTT.

This clonotype was seen many times. This rearrangement joins TRBV6-6 to TRBJ2-7; D gene ambiguous. The germline V gene has CDR1 MNHNY and CDR2 SVGAGI (reference sequence). This CDR3 comprises 14 residues. V lost 2 bases and J lost 0, with 8 bases in between. Here the CDR3 DNA reads TGTGCCAGCAGTTACGCAGGCAGCTCCTACGAGCAGTACGTC. It is translated as CASSYAGSSYEQYV.

This clonotype has ten or more counts. This chain uses TRBV2 with TRBJ2-3; possibly TRBD1 for D (6 bases). This CDR3 spans 15 amino acids. CDR1 SNHLY and CDR2 FYNNEI come from the germline V gene. V was trimmed by 5 bases and J by 1 base, leaving 13 bases between them. CDR3: CASSMQGSRTDTQYF. The CDR3 nucleotides are TGTGCCAGCAGTATGCAGGGGTCCCGCACAGATACGCAGTATTTT.

This clonotype has a count of ten or more. The chain recombines TRBV28 with TRBJ2-7, with unresolved D. Germline CDR1 is MDHEN and CDR2 is SYDVKM. This CDR3 region has 14 residues. V was trimmed by 1 base and J by 7 bases, leaving 14 bases between them. The CDR3 is CASSLSVQSSEQYF. The CDR3 DNA reads TGTGCCAGCAGTTTATCGGTTCAATCTAGTGAGCAGTACTTC.

Many counts were recorded for this clonotype. CDR3 region: CASSLEGHEQYF. The CDR3 nucleotides read TGTGCCAGCAGTTTGGAGGGGCATGAGCAGTACTTC. The gene calls are TRBV12-3 or TRBV12-4 and TRBJ2-7, with a weak D call TRBD2 (6 bases). The V gene lost 3 bases and the J gene lost 7 bases, with 10 bases spanning the gap. CDR3 length: 12 amino acids.

This clonotype has at least ten counts. V is TRBV27 and J is TRBJ2-7; the D call may be TRBD1 or TRBD2 (5 bases each). Trimming removed 11 bases from V and 2 bases from J, with 16 bases in between. The CDR3 length is 13 residues. CDR1 MNHEY and CDR2 SMNVEV come from the germline V gene (reference sequence). In DNA, the CDR3 is TGTGCCGGAACGTGGGACGGAGCCTACGAGCAGTACGTC. This codes for CAGTWDGAYEQYV.

J is TRBJ1-5 and V is TRBV20-1, with D tentatively TRBD1 (6 bases). CDR3 length: 13 residues. Germline CDR1 DFQATT, CDR2 SNEGSKA (reference sequence). The ends were cut back, 7 bases at V and 5 bases at J, with 15 bases in the middle. CDR3 DNA: TGCAGTGGAGCACAGGGCATGGATCAGCCCCAGCATTTT. Translated: CSGAQGMDQPQHF.